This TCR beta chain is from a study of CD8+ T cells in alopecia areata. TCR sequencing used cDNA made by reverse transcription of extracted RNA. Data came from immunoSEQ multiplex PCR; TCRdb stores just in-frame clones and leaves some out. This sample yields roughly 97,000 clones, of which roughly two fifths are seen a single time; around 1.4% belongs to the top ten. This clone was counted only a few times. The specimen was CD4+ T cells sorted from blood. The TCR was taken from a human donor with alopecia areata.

The CDR3 loop reads CASSWRQGEAFF. Written as DNA, the CDR3 is TGTGCCAGCAGTTGGAGACAGGGAGAAGCTTTCTTT. The J gene is TRBJ1-1, the V gene TRBV28, with 7 bases identical to TRBD1. This CDR3 is built from 12 residues. V lost 4 bases, J lost 8 bases, and 4 bases stayed unmatched. Germline assignment: CDR1 MDHEN and CDR2 SYDVKM. Combining the CDR3 with reference TRBV28 and TRBJ1-1 gives the whole variable domain DVKVTQSSRYLVKRTGEKVFLECVQDMDHENMFWYRQDPGLGLRLIYFSYDVKMKEKGDIPEGYSVSREKKERFSLILESASTNQTSMYLCASSWRQGEAFFGQGTRLTVV.